This paragraph reports one T cell receptor beta chain. Germline lookup yields CDR1 SQVTM and CDR2 ANQGSEA. V was cut by 0 bases and J by 4 bases, with 15 bases left in between. The CDR3 totals 15 residues. This sample was included in a study of radiation and T cells in renal cell carcinoma. Generated by immunoSEQ multiplex PCR, the TCRdb table keeps only in-frame clones and is missing some. The table lists under 30,000 clones, 45% to 70% of them singletons. The treatment was: treatment-naive control, cytoreductive nephrectomy. The source was tumor tissue, collected from a patient whose treatment was nephrectomy without radiotherapy. This receptor was obtained from a human donor with renal cell carcinoma. This chain joins TRBV29-1 and TRBJ1-2, with unresolved D. The CDR3 DNA follows: TGCAGCGTTGAAGATCTTGACAAGGGTTCCTATGGCTACACCTTC. Amino acids: CSVEDLDKGSYGYTF.